This T cell receptor beta chain appears in the sequencing data of a study of shared clonotypes between healthy human individuals. General study results and limits: Between a handful of donors, naive CD4 clonotypes were shared at a level of approximately 5%. Memory subsets generally showed smaller estimated richness than naive subsets did.

Nashville, Tennessee was home to all donors, who were Caucasian adults. Each sorted subset replicate got 200 ng genomic DNA, 25,000 to 30,000 genomes. Sequencing was performed with immunoSEQ multiplex PCR; in TCRdb, only in-frame clones are kept and a portion is missing. The top ten hold over 1.3% of the sample, which has about 1 million clones, about 75% seen once. This CDR3 spans 14 amino acids. Per germline, CDR1 SEHNR and CDR2 FQNEAQ (reference sequence). V dropped 6 bases and J dropped 6 bases, with 18 bases sitting between them. Notes on this clone: Its antigen remains unknown.

The material sequenced was memory CD4+ T cells sorted from blood. As to subset: CD45RA-negative fraction. The gene calls are TRBV7-9 and TRBJ2-7, with D tentatively TRBD1 or TRBD2 (6 bases each). The sequence was obtained from a man between 18 and 29 years old in good health. The CDR3 is CASRRGQGSLEQYF. CDR3 bases: TGTGCCAGCAGGCGGGGCCAGGGGTCTCTCGAGCAGTACTTC.